The 22 T cell receptor beta chains given below trace back to one sample, sequenced in a study of T cell changes during pregnancy in multiple sclerosis. Here immunoSEQ multiplex PCR was the method, and the copy in TCRdb shows in-frame clones only, minus some. Seen here are around 72,000 clones, roughly 92% observed once, and the top ten hold less than 2.5%. The sample was peripheral blood, taken in the second trimester of pregnancy. The receptors here all came from a female donor in good health, enrolled as a control in a pregnancy study.

The chain combines TRBV2 with TRBJ2-1, with 10 bases identical to TRBD2. The CDR3 is made up of 15 amino acids. Germline V gene lookup returns CDR1 SNHLY and CDR2 FYNNEI. V lost 8 bases to trimming and J lost 2 bases; unmatched junction nucleotides: 6. The CDR3 here is CASSLLAGAYNEQFF. In DNA, the CDR3 is TGTGCCAGCTCCCTGCTAGCGGGGGCCTACAATGAGCAGTTCTTC.

The gene calls are TRBV5-4 and TRBJ1-1; D call uncertain. Germline assignment: CDR1 SGHNT and CDR2 YYREEE (reference sequence). This CDR3 has 14 residues. V was cut by 0 bases and J by 2 bases, with 8 bases left in between. CDR3 DNA: TGTGCCAGCAGCTTGGAGCGGATAAACACTGAAGCTTTCTTT. It codes for CASSLERINTEAFF.

This clone has a single count. V and J are TRBV19 and TRBJ2-2, with 8 bases aligning to TRBD2. CDR1 LNHDA and CDR2 SQIVND come from the germline V gene (reference sequence). This CDR3 has 17 amino acids. V lost 6 bases, J lost 0 bases, and 9 bases stayed unmatched. CDR3 DNA sequence: TGTGCCAGTAGCCCCGGGCGGGGGGACCCGAACACCGGGGAGCTGTTTTTT. As protein: CASSPGRGDPNTGELFF.

The chain is built from TRBV18 and TRBJ2-7, with TRBD1 identical over 9 bases. Unmatched junction bases numbered 4, after V lost 2 bases and J lost 2 bases. The CDR3 sequence is 15 residues long. Germline V lookup: CDR1 KGHSH, CDR2 LQKENI. This CDR3 is CASSPGQGHPYEQYF. The DNA for the CDR3 is TGTGCCAGCTCACCAGGACAGGGGCACCCCTACGAGCAGTACTTC.

The chain couples TRBV2 to TRBJ1-2; D is unclear. Trimming removed 3 bases at V and 2 bases at J, with 10 bases between. This CDR3 has 14 residues. Germline values: CDR1 SNHLY, CDR2 FYNNEI. The CDR3 region is CASSDRRGNYGYTF. In DNA form, the CDR3 reads TGTGCCAGCAGTGACCGACGGGGAAACTATGGCTACACCTTC.

This chain connects TRBV7-2 to TRBJ1-2; perhaps TRBD1 as D (5 bases). V was clipped by 5 bases and J by 5 bases, with 18 bases between them. Germline CDR1 is SGHTA and CDR2 is FQGNSA. The CDR3 runs to 15 residues. CDR3 protein: CASSPLRRGGYGYTF. CDR3 bases: TGTGCCAGCAGCCCCCTCCGGCGCGGGGGTTATGGCTACACCTTC.

The V gene is TRBV29-1, the J gene TRBJ2-3; D gene uncertain. Trimming took off 7 bases at V and 0 bases at J, with 8 bases between the two ends. The CDR3 contains 12 residues. Per germline, CDR1 SQVTM and CDR2 ANQGSEA. The CDR3 sequence is CSARPSTDTQYF. The DNA for the CDR3 is TGCAGCGCCCGTCCTAGCACAGATACGCAGTATTTT.

This clone occurred once. This chain connects TRBV7-8 to TRBJ1-5; 11 bases line up with TRBD1. The CDR3 length is 16 residues. Germline CDR1 and CDR2: SGHVS and FQNEAQ. V shed 4 bases and J 5 bases; nucleotides not matched to a gene: 7. CDR3 residues: CASSSYGQGAYQPQHF. Written as DNA, the CDR3 is TGTGCCAGCAGCTCCTACGGACAGGGGGCATATCAGCCCCAGCATTTT.

The V call is TRBV19, the J call TRBJ2-1, with D possibly being TRBD2 (7 bases). This CDR3 comprises 13 residues. V lost 10 bases and J 4 bases, leaving 14 bases between the germline ends. The germline CDR1 and CDR2 sequences are LNHDA and SQIVND (reference sequence). CDR3 sequence (DNA): TGTGCCACCGCCGGGGGGCCGTACAATGAGCAGTTCTTC. The encoded protein is CATAGGPYNEQFF.

V gene TRBV5-1 combines with J gene TRBJ1-3; 7 bases fit TRBD1. V lost 4 bases, J lost 1 base, and 5 bases stayed unmatched. This CDR3 is built from 15 residues. From germline, CDR1 is SGHRS and CDR2 YFSETQ. The CDR3 DNA is TGCGCCAGCAGCCCGACAGGGAGGTCTGGAAACACCATATATTTT. Encoded protein: CASSPTGRSGNTIYF.

This clone was observed once. A read error may produce the germline difference seen at one junction end. The chain uses TRBV7-7 and TRBJ2-3, with 14 bases matching TRBD2. The germline V gene has CDR1 SSHAT and CDR2 FNYEAQ (reference sequence). The CDR3 is 16 residues long. The CDR3 sequence is CASSTGLAGATGTQYF. CDR3 nucleotide sequence: TGTGCTAGCAGCACGGGACTAGCGGGGGCGACGGGTACGCAGTATTTT.

This sequence joins TRBV4-1 and TRBJ1-1; 7 nucleotides line up with TRBD1. The CDR3 is 13 residues long. The junction had 6 bases not matched to a gene; V was cut back by 1 base and J by 10 bases. Germline assignment: CDR1 MGHRA and CDR2 YSYEKL. The DNA for the CDR3 is TGCGCCAGCAGCCAAGTAGGGGGCGCGGGAGCTTTCTTT. This translates into CASSQVGGAGAFF.

This clone was counted between two and nine times. CDR3 nucleotides: TGTGCCAGCAGGTCGTGGGGGGATGGCACTGAAGCTTTCTTT. This codes for CASRSWGDGTEAFF. The V gene is TRBV28, the J gene TRBJ1-1, with a weak D call TRBD1 (5 bases). Germline CDR1 reads MDHEN; CDR2 reads SYDVKM. This CDR3 comprises 14 residues. Trimming left V 6 bases short and J 4 bases short, with 15 bases between.

The rearrangement joins TRBV6-6 to TRBJ1-1; D is unclear. CDR3 length: 14 amino acids. Trimming stripped 5 bases from V and 1 base from J, with 11 bases between. The V gene's germline CDR1 is MNHNY and CDR2 SVGAGI (reference sequence). The CDR3 bases are TGTGCCAGCAGTCTTAATAGAGCGAACACTGAAGCTTTCTTT. It codes for CASSLNRANTEAFF.

The chain has TRBV11-2 and TRBJ2-3; D unresolved. CDR1 and CDR2 from the germline V gene are SGHAT and FQNNGV. V lost 5 bases to trimming and J lost 5 bases, with 5 bases between them. The CDR3 has 11 residues. CDR3: CASSPRDTQYF. The CDR3 DNA reads TGTGCCAGCAGCCCCCGAGATACGCAGTATTTT.

In this sample, this clone turned up once. The V and J genes are TRBV5-4 and TRBJ2-7; a possible D gene is TRBD1 (5 bases). Trimming removed 0 bases at V and 0 bases at J, with 10 bases between. This CDR3 has 15 amino acids. In germline, CDR1 is SGHNT, CDR2 YYREEE (reference sequence). CDR3 DNA: TGTGCCAGCAGCTTGGACAGGATGAGCTCCTACGAGCAGTACTTC. It specifies CASSLDRMSSYEQYF.

The V call is TRBV9, the J call TRBJ1-3; D is perhaps TRBD1 (5 bases). This CDR3 region has 17 residues. Trimming pared 0 bases from V and 0 bases from J, leaving 13 bases between. Germline V gene lookup returns CDR1 SGDLS and CDR2 YYNGEE. In nucleotides, the CDR3 is TGTGCCAGCAGCGTAGCTGATGGGACTCTCTCTGGAAACACCATATATTTT. Translated, it gives CASSVADGTLSGNTIYF.

V gene TRBV7-3 combines with J gene TRBJ1-2, with a possible D match to TRBD1 (5 bases). The CDR3 is made up of 13 amino acids. Per the germline V gene, CDR1 is SGHTA and CDR2 is FQGTGA. V was trimmed by 5 bases and J by 3 bases, leaving 10 bases between them. CDR3 sequence (DNA): TGTGCCAGCAGCCCCGGGGGGGACTATGGCTACACCTTC. As protein: CASSPGGDYGYTF.

V usage is TRBV19 and J usage is TRBJ2-1; 13 bases line up with TRBD2. The germline CDR1 and CDR2 sequences are LNHDA and SQIVND (reference sequence). This CDR3 is 15 amino acids long. J lost 5 bases, V lost 6 bases, and 4 bases had no gene match. The CDR3 sequence is CASRTGLAGDNEQFF. The CDR3 nucleotides read TGTGCCAGTAGGACAGGACTAGCGGGGGACAATGAGCAGTTCTTC.

The rearrangement links TRBV28 to TRBJ2-7; a possible D gene is TRBD1 (6 bases). V was clipped by 5 bases and J by 2 bases, with 10 bases between them. The CDR3 has 13 amino acids. Per germline, CDR1 MDHEN and CDR2 SYDVKM. For the CDR3, the DNA is TGTGCCAGCAGTGGGACACCAACCTACGAGCAGTACTTC. Translation gives CASSGTPTYEQYF.

The chain couples TRBV4-2 to TRBJ2-7, with a weak D call TRBD1 (6 bases). Between the trimmed V and J ends, which lost 7 bases and 7 bases, there was a span of 23 bases. Germline V CDR1 and CDR2: LGHNA, YNFKEQ. The CDR3 spans 15 residues. The CDR3 nucleotides read TGTGCCAGCAACCCAAGTACAGGGCTCCCTCAGGAGCAGTACTTC. Translated: CASNPSTGLPQEQYF.

This clone was picked up one time. The CDR3 loop reads CASRPGPAGQNIQYF. In DNA form, the CDR3 reads TGTGCCAGCAGACCGGGACCAGCGGGCCAAAACATTCAGTACTTC. V and J are TRBV7-2 and TRBJ2-4, with D possibly matching TRBD2 (6 bases). The ends were cut back, 6 bases at V and 5 bases at J, with 17 bases in the middle. This CDR3 contains 15 residues. Germline-derived CDR1 and CDR2 are SGHTA and FQGNSA.